This T cell receptor (beta chain) was documented in a study of shared clonotypes between healthy human individuals. Overall study findings and caveats: The rarefaction results pointed to incomplete sorted-subset sequencing despite large depth. Non-shared clonotypes showed lower generation probabilities than clonotypes common to all four donors.

The assay was immunoSEQ multiplex PCR, and TCRdb's table has in-frame clones only and misses some. Found here are roughly 650,000 clones, around 96% of them singletons; the top ten hold roughly 0.1%. In the naive CD8 group, cells lacked CD45RO and were positively selected for CCR7, so terminally differentiated effector memory CD45RA+ cells were left out. To note about this clone: Its antigen remains unknown.

Trimming pared 4 bases from V and 2 bases from J, leaving 12 bases between. The CDR3 spans 15 residues. The germline gives CDR1 MNHEY, CDR2 SMNVEV (reference sequence). This TCR came from a woman in her 30s in good health. The sequenced sample consisted of naive CD8+ T cells sorted from blood. The chain carries TRBV27 and TRBJ2-1; weak D call: TRBD1 (6 bases). The CDR3 spells CASSSRQVAYNEQFF. The CDR3 DNA reads as TGTGCCAGCAGTTCGAGACAGGTAGCCTACAATGAGCAGTTCTTC.